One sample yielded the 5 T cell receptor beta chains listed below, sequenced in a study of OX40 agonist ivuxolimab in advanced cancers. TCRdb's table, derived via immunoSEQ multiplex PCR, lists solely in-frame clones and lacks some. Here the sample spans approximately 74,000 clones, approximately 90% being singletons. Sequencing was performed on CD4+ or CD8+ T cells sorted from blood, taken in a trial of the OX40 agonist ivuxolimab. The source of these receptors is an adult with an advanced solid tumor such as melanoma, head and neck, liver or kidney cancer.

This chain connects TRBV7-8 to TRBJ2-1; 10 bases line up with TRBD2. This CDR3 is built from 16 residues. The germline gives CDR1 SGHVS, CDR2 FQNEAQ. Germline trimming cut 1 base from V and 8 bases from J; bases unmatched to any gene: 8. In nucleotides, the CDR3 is TGTGCCAGCAGCTTAGGCGGGACTAGCGTTTTCGATGAGCAGTTCTTC. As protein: CASSLGGTSVFDEQFF.

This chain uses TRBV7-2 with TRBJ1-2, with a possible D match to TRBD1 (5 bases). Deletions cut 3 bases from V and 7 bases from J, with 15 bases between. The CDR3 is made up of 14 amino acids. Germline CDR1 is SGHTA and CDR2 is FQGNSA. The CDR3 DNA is TGTGCCAGCAGCTTGGTTCAGGGATCTCGTGGCTACACCTTC. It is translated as CASSLVQGSRGYTF.

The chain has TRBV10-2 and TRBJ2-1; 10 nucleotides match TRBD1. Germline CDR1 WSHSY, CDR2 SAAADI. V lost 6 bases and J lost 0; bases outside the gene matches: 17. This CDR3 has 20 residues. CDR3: CASRTGTGDTYLRSYNEQFF. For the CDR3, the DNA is TGCGCCAGCAGAACCGGGACAGGGGACACATACCTTCGCTCCTACAATGAGCAGTTCTTC.

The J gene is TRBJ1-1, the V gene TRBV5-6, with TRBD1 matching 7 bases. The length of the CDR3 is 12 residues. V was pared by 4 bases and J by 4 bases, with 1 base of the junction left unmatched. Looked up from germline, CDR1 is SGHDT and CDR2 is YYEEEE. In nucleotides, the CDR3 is TGTGCCAGCAGCGGGACAGCCACTGAAGCTTTCTTT. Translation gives CASSGTATEAFF.

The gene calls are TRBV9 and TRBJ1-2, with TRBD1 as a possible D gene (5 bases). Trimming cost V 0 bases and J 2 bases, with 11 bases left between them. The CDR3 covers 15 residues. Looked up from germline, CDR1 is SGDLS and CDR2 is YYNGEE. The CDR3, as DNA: TGTGCCAGCAGCGTAGCGGCAGGGTTGAACTATGGCTACACCTTC. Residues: CASSVAAGLNYGYTF.